This TCR beta chain originates from a study of blood T cell repertoires in COVID-19. For the study at large: Samples came from the United States, Italy and Spain, spanning acute and convalescent COVID-19. PBMCs, B-cell-depleted T cells, or T cells provided the cDNA or gDNA that made up the material.

Looked up from germline, CDR1 is MDHEN and CDR2 is SYDVKM. V was trimmed by 2 bases and J by 1 base, leaving 6 bases between them. This CDR3 has 14 amino acids. Original processing methods: Reference gene primer amplification yielded estimated nucleated cell counts. Data came from immunoSEQ multiplex PCR; TCRdb stores just in-frame clones and leaves some out. V and J calls and clone size are those listed in that table; D and trimming were worked out from the DNA. The repertoire holds about 270,000 clones, with about 91% as singletons. The receptor was derived from a person aged 18 to 30 with COVID-19, enrolled during active disease. The chain carries TRBV28 and TRBJ1-5, with D maybe TRBD1 (5 bases). Sequencing input: peripheral blood. In nucleotides, the CDR3 is TGTGCCAGCAGTTTACGACAGAGCAATCAGCCCCAGCATTTT. Translated, it gives CASSLRQSNQPQHF.